One sample yielded the 21 T cell receptor beta chains listed below, sequenced in a study of early T cells in non-severe SARS-CoV-2 infection. TCRdb re-called the 5' RACE reads through MiXCR, storing one row per CDR3 protein. The repertoire holds 88,000 or so distinct CDR3 sequences, about 15% seen once, with around 5.4% in the top ten. The specimen was whole blood. Receptors originate from an adult who was a healthcare worker with PCR-confirmed SARS-CoV-2 infection or an uninfected control (not recorded which).

To note about this clonotype: The junction departs from germline at one end; a sequencing error may be responsible. The CDR3 reads CSAREPGLAGSF. In nucleotides, the CDR3 is TGCAGTGCTAGAGAGCCGGGACTAGCGGGTTCATTT. The V and J genes are TRBV20-1 and TRBJ2-3, with 12 bases matching TRBD2. The CDR3 covers 12 residues. The germline gives CDR1 DFQATT, CDR2 SNEGSKA (reference sequence).

This clonotype was detected many times. V is TRBV7-2 and J is TRBJ2-3, with 13 bases that match TRBD2. The junction had 10 bases not matched to a gene; V was cut back by 2 bases and J by 5 bases. The CDR3 loop spans 18 amino acids. CDR1 is SGHTA and CDR2 is FQGNSA in the germline V gene. CDR3 bases: TGTGCCAGCAGCTTAACCCCCGGACTAGCGGGAGCCAGAGATACGCAGTATTTT. Translation gives CASSLTPGLAGARDTQYF.

This clonotype has more than one count but fewer than ten. The V call is TRBV19, the J call TRBJ2-3, with 7 bases lining up with TRBD1. V trimming: 5 bases; J trimming: 4 bases; junction bases outside the gene matches: 6. CDR1 is LNHDA, CDR2 SQIVND, per germline (reference sequence). The CDR3 runs to 14 residues. CDR3: CASSARQGPDTQYF. The CDR3 nucleotides are TGTGCCAGTAGTGCTAGACAGGGCCCAGATACGCAGTATTTT. The whole variable domain, filled in from reference TRBV19 and TRBJ2-3, reads DGGITQSPKYLFRKEGQNVTLSCEQNLNHDAMYWYRQDPGQGLRLIYYSQIVNDFQKGDIAEGYSVSREKKESFPLTVTSAQKNPTAFYLCASSARQGPDTQYFGPGTRLTVL.

Many counts were recorded for this clonotype. This chain uses TRBV5-1 with TRBJ2-1; D is uncertain. Germline V gene data show CDR1 as SGHRS and CDR2 as YFSETQ. CDR3 length: 12 amino acids. V gave up 5 bases and J gave up 9 bases, with 12 bases separating them. For the CDR3, the DNA is TGCGCCAGCAGTTTCGGTGGGGTTGAGCAGTTCTTC. Amino acids: CASSFGGVEQFF.

The chain is built from TRBV6-5 and TRBJ1-6, with no clear D. This CDR3 is 13 amino acids long. Germline V gene lookup returns CDR1 MNHEY and CDR2 SVGAGI. The germline V and J ends were trimmed by 3 bases and 9 bases, with 9 bases remaining between them. The CDR3 spells CASSYERGSPLHF. The CDR3 nucleotides read TGTGCCAGCAGTTATGAGCGGGGTTCACCCCTCCACTTT.

V usage is TRBV12-3 or TRBV12-4 and J usage is TRBJ2-1; 16 nucleotides align to TRBD2. The CDR3 has 15 residues. V dropped 6 bases and J dropped 14; count of bases not matched to a gene: 10. This chain's CDR3 is CASRPGLAGGPLEFF. The CDR3, as DNA: TGTGCCAGCAGACCGGGACTAGCGGGAGGGCCACTGGAGTTCTTC.

J is TRBJ2-7 and V is TRBV20-1; no firm D call. Germline loops: CDR1 DFQATT, CDR2 SNEGSKA (reference sequence). There are 13 residues in the CDR3. Trimming took off 8 bases at V and 1 base at J, with 15 bases between the two ends. The CDR3 loop is CSPDRRSSYEQYF. The CDR3 region has the DNA TGCAGTCCCGATCGCCGGAGTTCCTACGAGCAGTACTTC.

This chain uses TRBV7-2 with TRBJ2-2, with TRBD2 matching 14 bases. J was trimmed by 4 bases and V by 5 bases; bases with no gene match: 3. CDR1 SGHTA and CDR2 FQGNSA come from the germline V gene. This CDR3 region has 16 residues. This CDR3 reads CASSQTSGRATGELFF. CDR3 sequence (DNA): TGTGCCAGCAGCCAGACTAGCGGGAGGGCCACCGGGGAGCTGTTTTTT.

Only a few counts were recorded for this clonotype. The rearrangement uses TRBV9 and TRBJ2-5; no clear D. The CDR3 extends over 14 amino acids. Germline V gives CDR1 SGDLS, CDR2 YYNGEE. The germline V and J ends were trimmed by 0 bases and 5 bases, with 11 bases remaining between them. CDR3 region: CASSVAPLGETQYF. Here the CDR3 DNA reads TGTGCCAGCAGCGTAGCGCCCCTAGGGGAGACCCAGTACTTC.

The chain joins TRBV7-2 to TRBJ1-6; D is uncertain. This CDR3 is built from 15 residues. V dropped 4 bases and J dropped 6 bases, with 13 bases sitting between them. Germline V gene data show CDR1 as SGHTA and CDR2 as FQGNSA. The CDR3: CASSSTVNINSPLHF. The CDR3 DNA is TGTGCCAGCAGCTCGACCGTTAACATTAATTCACCCCTCCACTTT.

The rearrangement uses TRBV25-1 and TRBJ2-2, with no clear D. Germline V lookup: CDR1 MGHDK, CDR2 SYGVNS. The CDR3 consists of 15 residues. V dropped 6 bases and J dropped 0 bases, with 11 bases sitting between them. The CDR3 DNA is TGTGCCAGCAGCCCTTTAGATTCGAACACCGGGGAGCTGTTTTTT. Protein sequence: CASSPLDSNTGELFF. Based on the CDR3 plus reference TRBV25-1 and TRBJ2-2, the full variable domain is EADIYQTPRYLVIGTGKKITLECSQTMGHDKMYWYQQDPGMELHLIHYSYGVNSTEKGDLSSESTVSRIRTEHFPLTLESARPSHTSQYLCASSPLDSNTGELFFGEGSRLTVL.

This sequence joins TRBV12-3 or TRBV12-4 and TRBJ1-2, with 7 bases fitting TRBD1. The V gene end was trimmed by 5 bases and the J gene end by 1 base; junction bases not matched to a gene: 7. The CDR3 is 15 amino acids. The CDR3 reads CASSPGTALNYGYTF. Written as DNA, the CDR3 is TGTGCCAGCAGTCCCGGGACAGCGCTTAACTATGGCTACACCTTC.

The J gene is TRBJ2-1, the V gene TRBV11-3; 10 bases agree with TRBD1. Trimming took 5 bases from V and 7 from J; bases not matched to a gene: 5. From germline, CDR1 is SGHNT and CDR2 YENEEA. This CDR3 region has 14 residues. The CDR3 sequence is CASSPRTGGNEQFF. The DNA for the CDR3 is TGTGCCAGCAGCCCACGGACAGGGGGAAATGAGCAGTTCTTC.

This clonotype was recorded a few times. CDR3 coding DNA: TGCGCCAGCAGCTTGACGTTCGGGGACAGGGACGGCTACACCTTC. Translation: CASSLTFGDRDGYTF. The rearrangement uses TRBV5-1 and TRBJ1-2, with 9 bases fitting TRBD1. Per the germline V gene, CDR1 is SGHRS and CDR2 is YFSETQ. V lost 1 base, J lost 8 bases, and 9 bases stayed unmatched. This CDR3 is 15 amino acids long.

Only a few counts were recorded for this clonotype. The genes are TRBV7-6 and TRBJ1-3; TRBD1 matches at 10 bases. J lost 8 bases, V lost 3 bases, and 16 bases had no gene match. Per germline, CDR1 SGHVS and CDR2 FNYEAQ. The CDR3 spans 18 residues. The CDR3 here is CASSFYYQGQGRRDTIYF. In DNA form, the CDR3 reads TGTGCCAGCAGCTTCTACTATCAGGGACAGGGGAGGAGAGACACCATATATTTT.

This clonotype was seen a handful of times. The chain recombines TRBV20-1 with TRBJ1-1, with D unclear. Germline V gene lookup returns CDR1 DFQATT and CDR2 SNEGSKA (reference sequence). This CDR3 is 12 amino acids long. V lost 3 bases and J lost 7, with 12 bases in between. CDR3 sequence reads: CSARRVAGEAFF. CDR3 in DNA: TGCAGTGCTAGGCGCGTGGCCGGTGAAGCTTTCTTT.

This sequence joins TRBV5-1 and TRBJ2-5, with a possible D match to TRBD2 (5 bases). The CDR3 is 16 residues long. Trimming took off 4 bases at V and 3 bases at J, with 19 bases between the two ends. Germline assignment: CDR1 SGHRS and CDR2 YFSETQ. The CDR3 DNA reads TGCGCCAGCAGCCCCAGCCTGGACTGGGTGGAAGAGACCCAGTACTTC. Translated: CASSPSLDWVEETQYF.

This chain links TRBV7-6 with TRBJ2-7; possibly TRBD1 for D (5 bases). The CDR3 has 14 amino acids. Between the trimmed V and J ends, which lost 5 bases and 1 base, there was a span of 12 bases. The germline V gene has CDR1 SGHVS and CDR2 FNYEAQ. The CDR3 loop is CASSQTPGSYEQYF. The DNA of the CDR3 is TGTGCCAGCAGCCAAACTCCAGGGTCCTACGAGCAGTACTTC. Filled out from reference TRBV7-6 and TRBJ2-7, the complete variable domain reads GAGVSQSPRYKVTKRGQDVALRCDPISGHVSLYWYRQALGQGPEFLTYFNYEAQQDKSGLPNDRFSAERPEGSISTLTIQRTEQRDSAMYRCASSQTPGSYEQYFGPGTRLTVT.

There are a few counts of this clonotype. The V gene is TRBV5-6, the J gene TRBJ1-3; possibly TRBD1 for D (5 bases). This CDR3 is 15 amino acids long. Germline lookup yields CDR1 SGHDT and CDR2 YYEEEE. V shed 3 bases and J shed 0 bases, with 10 bases lying between them. The CDR3 loop reads CASSSTGISGNTIYF. Written as DNA, the CDR3 is TGTGCCAGCAGCTCAACAGGCATCTCTGGAAACACCATATATTTT.

This sequence joins TRBV9 and TRBJ1-1, with D unresolved. The V end was cut by 3 bases, the J end by 0 bases, with 6 bases between. The CDR3 runs 13 residues. From germline, CDR1 is SGDLS and CDR2 YYNGEE. CDR3 loop: CASSGGVNTEAFF. CDR3 sequence (DNA): TGTGCCAGCAGCGGGGGAGTGAACACTGAAGCTTTCTTT.

Regarding this clonotype: One end of the junction is discordant with germline, which a read error may explain. This chain joins TRBV7-6 and TRBJ2-7; 8 nucleotides match TRBD2. CDR3 length equals 17 residues. Germline V gene data show CDR1 as SGHVS and CDR2 as FNYEAQ. CDR3 sequence reads: CASSPYLAGLLSHEQYF. The CDR3 nucleotides are TGTGCCAGCAGCCCATACCTAGCGGGTCTTCTCTCCCACGAGCAGTACTTC.